This TCR beta chain was sequenced in a study of T cell responses to AZD1222 COVID-19 vaccine. Of note for this clone: Its antigen remains unidentified.

The CDR3 runs to 13 residues. Germline V CDR1 and CDR2: SGHTA, FQGNSA. V was cut by 5 bases and J by 1 base, with 5 bases left in between. Points from the study as a whole: Donor demographics were predominantly white British with a female majority; clonal diversity may be underestimated. Spike-specific TCRs gained breadth and depth after people received two AZD1222 doses.

TCRdb's copy holds only in-frame clones and misses some; the assay was immunoSEQ multiplex PCR. The sample holds about 110,000 clones, 80% to 85% seen once. This TCR was recovered from an adult in good health. Material: peripheral blood, obtained on day 0 of AZD1222 vaccination. The chain has TRBV7-2 and TRBJ2-2; no reliable D call. CDR3 bases: TGTGCCAGCAGCGCTGGGAACACCGGGGAGCTGTTTTTT. Encoded protein: CASSAGNTGELFF.